A selection of T cell receptor beta chains follows, all from one sample in a study of blood T cell repertoires in COVID-19. The assay was immunoSEQ multiplex PCR, and TCRdb's table has in-frame clones only and misses some. The sample lists 120,000 or so clones, 84% occurring once. Sequenced input: PBMCs or T cells enriched from blood (not recorded which). The receptor source for this set is a woman in her 30s who had recovered from COVID-19. CDR3s include the opening cysteine and the closing phenylalanine or tryptophan. The D gene is left open where the match is weak. Part of the rows lack a size; the others show once, few, many or a class for expanded clones.

d_call j_call clone_size v_call cdr3_nt cdr3_aa
NA TRBJ1-2 NA TRBV18 TGTGCCAGCTCACAATCTACCATGACGGGAAACTATGGCTACACCTTC CASSQSTMTGNYGYTF
TRBD2 TRBJ2-2 NA TRBV5-4 TGTGCCAGCAGCTGGACTAGCGGGAGGGGTGGCACCGGGGAGCTGTTTTTT CASSWTSGRGGTGELFF
TRBD2 TRBJ2-7 few TRBV19 TGTGCCAGTAGTAGCTCGTGGACTAGCGGGAGTCACTTGGGAGAGCAGTACTTC CASSSSWTSGSHLGEQYF
NA TRBJ2-5 NA TRBV27 TGTGCCAGCAGTCCCCAGTACCAAGAGACCCAGTACTTC CASSPQYQETQYF
NA TRBJ2-7 NA TRBV7-9 TGTGCCAGCAGCTTAGACCAGGGGCCCTACGAGCAGTACTTC CASSLDQGPYEQYF
TRBD1 TRBJ2-7 few TRBV5-6 TGTGCCAGCAGCTCGCCGGGACAGACGTATGAGCAGTACTTC CASSSPGQTYEQYF
TRBD2 TRBJ2-3 few TRBV19 TGTGCCAGTAGTATCGGGACTAGCGGGAGATCAGATACGCAGTATTTT CASSIGTSGRSDTQYF
NA TRBJ2-1 NA TRBV2 TGTGCCAGCAGTTCCCTAGCGTTGGGTGAGCAGTTCTTC CASSSLALGEQFF
NA TRBJ2-2 NA TRBV30 TGTGCCTGGAGGAATACAGGGTTCGCCGGGGAGCTGTTTTTT CAWRNTGFAGELFF
NA TRBJ2-1 NA TRBV14 TGTGCCAGCAGCCAAGGGAGAGGGCCGTTTTACAATGAGCAGTTCTTC CASSQGRGPFYNEQFF
NA TRBJ2-7 NA TRBV11-2 TGTGCCAGCAGCGGCCGGGTAGCCGCTGAGACCTACGAGCAGTACTTC CASSGRVAAETYEQYF
TRBD1 TRBJ2-1 NA TRBV29-1 TGCAGCGTCGGGGCCAGGGGGCGTTGGAATGAGCAGTTCTTC CSVGARGRWNEQFF
TRBD2 TRBJ2-1 NA TRBV30 TGTGCCTGGAGTGCTCCGTGGATGGCGGGAGGAAGCGGTGAGCAGTTCTTC CAWSAPWMAGGSGEQFF
NA TRBJ1-2 NA TRBV4-1 TGCGCCAGCAGCCAAGGACTCAGACCCAACCCACACGTCTATGGCTACACCTTC CASSQGLRPNPHVYGYTF
NA TRBJ1-5 NA TRBV7-9 TGTGCCAGCAGCTTAGCTCGGGGGTATAATCAGCCCCAGCATTTT CASSLARGYNQPQHF
TRBD1 TRBJ2-5 NA TRBV29-1 TGCAGCGCCAGACAGGGGGCGGGGGAGACCCAGTACTTC CSARQGAGETQYF
NA TRBJ2-7 NA TRBV14 TGTGCCAGCAGCCACACCTACGAGCAGTACTTC CASSHTYEQYF
TRBD1 TRBJ1-1 NA TRBV28 TGTGCCAGCTATGACAGGGTGAGAGCTTTCTTT CASYDRVRAFF
TRBD1 TRBJ2-7 few TRBV20-1 TGCAGTGCTAGTCGCCCGGACCCGAAAGGACAGGGCTACGAGCAGTACTTC CSASRPDPKGQGYEQYF
TRBD1 TRBJ1-5 NA TRBV28 TGTGCCAGCAGTCCCGTGACAGGGTATTATCAGCCCCAGCATTTT CASSPVTGYYQPQHF
TRBD2 TRBJ2-1 NA TRBV18 TGTGCCAGCTCACCACAGCGGGAGGGCGGTGAGCAGTTCTTC CASSPQREGGEQFF
NA TRBJ2-3 NA TRBV19 TGTGCCAGTAGTATTGCACTAGGAGGATCAGATACGCAGTATTTT CASSIALGGSDTQYF
TRBD1 TRBJ2-5 NA TRBV29-1 TGCAGCGTTGTTCCCATGACAGGGGAGACCCAGTACTTC CSVVPMTGETQYF
NA TRBJ2-7 NA TRBV18 TGTGCCAGCTCCCGACCTACAGGACCCGGCTCCTACGAGCAGTACTTC CASSRPTGPGSYEQYF
NA TRBJ1-1 once TRBV21-1 TGTGCCAGCAGCAAGGTGAGCACTGAAGCTTTCTTT CASSKVSTEAFF
NA TRBJ2-7 few TRBV5-1 TGCGCCAGCAGCTTGTTGCCAGGCGACTACGAGCAGTACTTC CASSLLPGDYEQYF
NA TRBJ1-5 NA TRBV27 TGTGCCAGCAGTGAACAGGGAATTCAGCCCCAGCATTTT CASSEQGIQPQHF
NA TRBJ2-1 NA TRBV7-2 TGTGCCAGCAGCACAGGATACTCCTACAATGAGCAGTTCTTC CASSTGYSYNEQFF
TRBD2 TRBJ2-6 NA TRBV2 TGTGCCAGCAAAGCCCAGCGGGGTGGGGCCAACGTCCTGACTTTC CASKAQRGGANVLTF
TRBD1 TRBJ2-7 many TRBV12-5 TGTGCTAGTGGCTGGCGACAGGGTCTCCACGAGCAGTACTTC CASGWRQGLHEQYF
NA TRBJ1-2 NA TRBV28 TGTGCCAGCAGCCCTCCCGGGGGAGGTAACTATGGCTACACCTTC CASSPPGGGNYGYTF
TRBD1 TRBJ1-6 NA TRBV2 TGTGCCAGCAGTGATATCCCCCTGCGGACAGGGAATAATTCACCCCTCCACTTT CASSDIPLRTGNNSPLHF
NA TRBJ1-3 NA TRBV19 TGTGCCAGTAGTATTCTCGGAAACACCATATATTTT CASSILGNTIYF
NA TRBJ2-7 NA TRBV6-2/TRBV6-3 TGTGCCAGCAGTCTATCCCTCTACGAGCAGTACTTC CASSLSLYEQYF
TRBD1 TRBJ1-1 NA TRBV5-1 TGCGCCAGCAGCTTCCAGGGGGGCACTGAAGCTTTCTTT CASSFQGGTEAFF
NA TRBJ2-3 few TRBV3-1/TRBV3-2 TGTGCCAGCAGCCAAGATACGGGTTCAAGGCAGTATTTT CASSQDTGSRQYF
TRBD1 TRBJ2-5 NA TRBV25-1 TGTGCCAGCAGTTCCTCTGCCCGGGACAGCCAAGAGACCCAGTACTTC CASSSSARDSQETQYF
NA TRBJ2-2 few TRBV6-5 TGTGCCAGCAGGTTATACAGGATGGCCGGGGAGCTGTTTTTT CASRLYRMAGELFF
TRBD2 TRBJ2-7 NA TRBV4-1 TGCGCCAGCAGCCAAGTGGCGGGAGACAACTCCTACGAGCAGTACTTC CASSQVAGDNSYEQYF
TRBD2 TRBJ2-7 NA TRBV6-5 TGTGCCAGCAGTCCCCGGGGAGCGGGAGACTACGAGCAGTACTTC CASSPRGAGDYEQYF
TRBD2 TRBJ2-1 NA TRBV30 TGTGCCTGGACCGCGCTAGCGGGAGTTGCGAATGAGCAGTTCTTC CAWTALAGVANEQFF